These 7 T cell receptor beta chains were all obtained from the same sample, sequenced in a study of blood T cell repertoires in COVID-19. Only in-frame clones appear in the TCRdb table, and some are missing; sequencing was by immunoSEQ multiplex PCR. The sample has some 65,000 clones, approximately 95% seen once. The material sequenced was peripheral blood. These receptors all stem from a man between 65 and 85 years old with active COVID-19.

The chain joins TRBV5-1 to TRBJ2-3, with TRBD1 matching over 8 bases. V gave up 0 bases and J gave up 2 bases; unmatched junction bases: 5. CDR3 length: 16 amino acids. Germline V gene lookup returns CDR1 SGHRS and CDR2 YFSETQ. Here the CDR3 reads CASSLVTGAVTDTQYF. The CDR3 region has the DNA TGCGCCAGCAGCTTGGTGACAGGGGCGGTCACAGATACGCAGTATTTT.

The chain is built from TRBV29-1 and TRBJ1-5; D may be TRBD1 (5 bases). Deletions cut 4 bases from V and 1 base from J, with 8 bases between. Germline V gene data show CDR1 as SQVTM and CDR2 as ANQGSEA. The CDR3 has 13 amino acids. The CDR3 nucleotides read TGCAGCGTTGGGACAACAAGCAATCAGCCCCAGCATTTT. As protein: CSVGTTSNQPQHF.

The rearrangement joins TRBV27 to TRBJ2-3; D may be TRBD1 (9 bases). Trimming shortened V by 5 bases and J by 5 bases, and 17 bases separated the two germline ends. Germline V lookup: CDR1 MNHEY, CDR2 SMNVEV (reference sequence). This CDR3 is 15 amino acids long. The CDR3 protein is CASSPAGGQGDTQYF. The CDR3 DNA is TGTGCCAGCAGTCCTGCGGGGGGACAGGGAGATACGCAGTATTTT.

This chain joins TRBV19 and TRBJ2-1; possible D gene TRBD1, 6 bases. The CDR3 is made up of 13 amino acids. V was cut by 3 bases and J by 4 bases, with 7 bases left in between. Germline CDR1 and CDR2: LNHDA and SQIVND (reference sequence). The CDR3 loop reads CASSIGQYNEQFF. The CDR3 nucleotides read TGTGCCAGTAGTATCGGACAGTACAATGAGCAGTTCTTC. Full variable domain (missing parts from reference TRBV19 and TRBJ2-1): DGGITQSPKYLFRKEGQNVTLSCEQNLNHDAMYWYRQDPGQGLRLIYYSQIVNDFQKGDIAEGYSVSREKKESFPLTVTSAQKNPTAFYLCASSIGQYNEQFFGPGTRLTVL.

The chain carries TRBV19 and TRBJ1-5; a weak D match, TRBD1 (6 bases). V was shortened by 5 bases and J by 3 bases, with 11 bases between the two germline ends. The CDR3 is 14 amino acids. Looked up from germline, CDR1 is LNHDA and CDR2 is SQIVND (reference sequence). The chain's CDR3 is CASSERTVNQPQHF. CDR3 bases: TGTGCCAGTAGTGAACGGACAGTCAATCAGCCCCAGCATTTT.

The genes are TRBV4-1 and TRBJ1-4; D ambiguous. Germline-derived CDR1 and CDR2 are MGHRA and YSYEKL. The CDR3 is 15 residues long. Trimming removed 0 bases from V and 3 bases from J, with 8 bases in between. The CDR3 region has the DNA TGCGCCAGCAGCCAAGATCCCTATGCTAATGAAAAACTGTTTTTT. It encodes CASSQDPYANEKLFF.

This chain uses TRBV6-5 with TRBJ1-1, with 7 bases identical to TRBD1. Trimming cost V 0 bases and J 7 bases; bases outside gene matches: 5. The CDR3 totals 14 residues. The V gene's germline CDR1 is MNHEY and CDR2 SVGAGI. CDR3 coding DNA: TGTGCCAGCAGTTACTCTCGACAGGGCGGTGAAGCTTTCTTT. Residues: CASSYSRQGGEAFF.